This note documents a single T cell receptor beta chain sequence. This sample is part of a study of blood T cell repertoires in COVID-19. Study-wide context: The United States, Italy and Spain were the sources of the acute and convalescent COVID-19 samples. Sources were T cells, B-cell-depleted T cells, or PBMCs; the material itself was cDNA or gDNA.

The CDR3 extends over 15 amino acids. Germline loops: CDR1 LNHDA, CDR2 SQIVND (reference sequence). The germline V and J ends were trimmed by 4 bases and 0 bases, with 12 bases remaining between them. In the original analysis: Estimated nucleated cell counts came from reference gene primer amplification. Sequenced by immunoSEQ multiplex PCR; TCRdb stores in-frame clones only, minus some. V and J calls and clone size are copied from that table; D and trimming were computed from the DNA. Among roughly 75,000 clones listed, over 75% were seen once. Sequencing was performed on peripheral blood. This TCR was recovered from a man aged 45 to 65 with acute or convalescent COVID-19. This chain links TRBV19 with TRBJ1-1; no clear D. CDR3 nucleotides: TGTGCCAGTAGTACGACGCGGCAAATGAACACTGAAGCTTTCTTT. This sequence encodes CASSTTRQMNTEAFF.